This T cell receptor beta chain came from a study of blood T cell repertoires in COVID-19. The V gene lost 4 bases and the J gene lost 3 bases, with 9 bases spanning the gap. The germline CDR1 and CDR2 sequences are LNHDA and SQIVND (reference sequence). There are 14 residues in the CDR3. Authors' processing steps: Reference gene primers were amplified, and this amplification served to estimate nucleated cell counts. Produced via immunoSEQ multiplex PCR; TCRdb's table is partial and in-frame only. That table is the source of V, J and clone size, and D and trimming were worked out from the DNA. The sample lists around 200,000 clones, about 87% occurring once. The count of this clone is one.

This clonotype was sampled from a man in his 60s who had recovered from COVID-19. The chain links TRBV19 to TRBJ1-4, with D unresolved. What was sequenced was peripheral blood. The CDR3 region has the DNA TGTGCCAGTAGTAGAGCTGTAGCTAATGAAAAACTGTTTTTT. Translated, it gives CASSRAVANEKLFF. Full variable domain (outside the CDR3, taken from reference TRBV19 and TRBJ1-4): DGGITQSPKYLFRKEGQNVTLSCEQNLNHDAMYWYRQDPGQGLRLIYYSQIVNDFQKGDIAEGYSVSREKKESFPLTVTSAQKNPTAFYLCASSRAVANEKLFFGSGTQLSVL.